This TCR beta chain originates from a study of T cells in narcolepsy. Study context: Donors had narcolepsy type 1 or type 2, or were healthy controls. Notes on the study in general: Blood of same and different patients, but not healthy controls, reportedly held recurring autoreactive clonotypes. Comparing one patient's CSF and blood CD4+ clonotypes highlighted HCRT- and TRIB2-specific autoreactive clonotypes.

Regarding this clone: Its specificity is not known.

Profiling relied on immunoSEQ multiplex PCR, and the TCRdb table lists in-frame clones only, not all of them. The table records approximately 40,000 clones, about nine tenths of them present only once. CDR1 and CDR2 from the germline V gene are MGHRA and YSYEKL. After removal of 5 bases from V and 3 bases from J, the junction contained 4 bases not matched to a gene. The CDR3 extends over 15 amino acids. This sequence joins TRBV4-1 and TRBJ1-5, with TRBD1 identical over 10 bases. The sequence derives from a human donor with narcolepsy. Sequencing used CD45RA- memory CD4+ T cells from PBMCs. The CDR3 spells CASSGGQGFNQPQHF. The CDR3 DNA follows: TGCGCCAGCAGCGGGGGACAGGGGTTCAATCAGCCCCAGCATTTT.